Each of the 5 T cell receptor beta chains below was sequenced from the same sample in a study of T cells in tuberculosis. Libraries were prepared by immunoSEQ multiplex PCR; TCRdb keeps only in-frame clonotypes and omits some of them. The table has nearly 35,000 clones, roughly nine tenths seen once. The sequencing input was PBMCs. Receptor source: a donor between 10 and 35 years old with latent tuberculosis or without tuberculosis infection.

This sequence joins TRBV19 and TRBJ2-3, with 8 bases matching TRBD2. The J segment lost 6 bases and the V segment lost 2 bases, leaving 10 bases of the junction unmatched. The CDR3 covers 16 residues. Per germline, CDR1 LNHDA and CDR2 SQIVND (reference sequence). The CDR3 is CASSIWLAGTWDTQYF. In DNA, the CDR3 is TGTGCCAGTAGTATATGGCTAGCGGGCACTTGGGATACGCAGTATTTT.

The rearrangement joins TRBV6-5 to TRBJ2-5; D is perhaps TRBD2 (5 bases). The CDR3 loop spans 15 amino acids. V was clipped by 0 bases and J by 4 bases, with 12 bases between them. Germline CDR1 reads MNHEY; CDR2 reads SVGAGI. Here the CDR3 reads CASSYSAGRGETQYF. The CDR3 coding sequence is TGTGCCAGCAGTTACTCGGCGGGCCGGGGAGAGACCCAGTACTTC.

The chain combines TRBV7-9 with TRBJ1-1, with D tentatively TRBD1 (5 bases). V dropped 5 bases and J dropped 8 bases, with 15 bases sitting between them. This CDR3 spans 13 amino acids. Germline V CDR1 and CDR2: SEHNR, FQNEAQ (reference sequence). Here the CDR3 reads CASSLRGGEEAFF. CDR3 DNA: TGTGCCAGCAGCCTCCGCGGGGGAGAGGAAGCTTTCTTT. The variable domain in full, with the rest retrieved from reference TRBV7-9 and TRBJ1-1, is DTGVSQNPRHKITKRGQNVTFRCDPISEHNRLYWYRQTLGQGPEFLTYFQNEAQLEKSRLLSDRFSAERPKGSFSTLEIQRTEQGDSAMYLCASSLRGGEEAFFGQGTRLTVV.

The CDR3 region is CATSDGLAGGTDTQYF. CDR3 DNA: TGTGCCACCAGCGACGGACTAGCGGGAGGGACAGATACGCAGTATTTT. The chain links TRBV15 to TRBJ2-3, with 15 bases that match TRBD2. From germline, CDR1 is LNHNV and CDR2 YYDKDF (reference sequence). V lost 5 bases to trimming and J lost 3 bases; unmatched junction nucleotides: 3. CDR3 size: 16 residues.

V is TRBV7-9 and J is TRBJ2-5; D is possibly TRBD1 (5 bases). The CDR3 extends over 15 amino acids. Trimming stripped 3 bases from V and 7 bases from J, with 18 bases between. CDR1 SEHNR and CDR2 FQNEAQ come from the germline V gene (reference sequence). The CDR3 nucleotides are TGTGCCAGCAGCTTTATCCAACAGGCGGTGGGGACCCAGTACTTC. This gives the protein CASSFIQQAVGTQYF.